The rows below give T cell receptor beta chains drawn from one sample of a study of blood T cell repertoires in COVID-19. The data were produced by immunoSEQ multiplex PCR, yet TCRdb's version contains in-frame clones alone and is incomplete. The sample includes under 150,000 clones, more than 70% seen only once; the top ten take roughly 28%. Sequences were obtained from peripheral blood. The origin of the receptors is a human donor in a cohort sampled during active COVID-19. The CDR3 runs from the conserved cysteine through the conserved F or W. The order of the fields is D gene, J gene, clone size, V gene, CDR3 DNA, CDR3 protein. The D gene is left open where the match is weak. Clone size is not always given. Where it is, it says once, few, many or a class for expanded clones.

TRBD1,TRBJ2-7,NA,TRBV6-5,TGTGCCAGCAGTTCACCGGGACAGGGGATCTACGAGCAGTACTTC,CASSSPGQGIYEQYF
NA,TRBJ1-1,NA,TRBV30,TGTGCCTGGAGCACGGTAAGTGGAGCTTTCTTT,CAWSTVSGAFF
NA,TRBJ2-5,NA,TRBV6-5,TGTGCCAGCAGCGACTTCGGGACCCAGTACTTC,CASSDFGTQYF
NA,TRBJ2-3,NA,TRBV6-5,TGTGCCAGCAGTCCCCCCGTCGGTACGCAGTATTTT,CASSPPVGTQYF
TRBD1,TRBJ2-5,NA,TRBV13,TGTGCCAGCAGCCCCCGGGACAGGAAAGAGACCCAGTACTTC,CASSPRDRKETQYF
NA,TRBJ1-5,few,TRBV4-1,TGCGCCAGCAGTTCGACACCCTCGGGAGGGTCCAATAATCAGCCCCAGCATTTT,CASSSTPSGGSNNQPQHF
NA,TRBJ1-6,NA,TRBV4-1,TGCGCCAGCAGCCAAGTGGACAGAGCCGGTTCACCCCTCCACTTT,CASSQVDRAGSPLHF
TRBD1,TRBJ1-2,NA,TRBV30,TGTGCCTATTCGAGACAGGGCCATGGCTACACCTTC,CAYSRQGHGYTF
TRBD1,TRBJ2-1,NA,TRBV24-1,TGTGCCACCAGTGCCGGACAGGCCTCCTACAATGAGCAGTTCTTC,CATSAGQASYNEQFF
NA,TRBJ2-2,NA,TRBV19,TGTGCCAGTAGTATATTAATACAGAACACCGGGGAGCTGTTTTTT,CASSILIQNTGELFF
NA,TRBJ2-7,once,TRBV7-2,TGTGCCAGCAGCTTCCCAGGTCCGGGGGAGCAGTACTTC,CASSFPGPGEQYF
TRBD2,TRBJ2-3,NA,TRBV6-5,TGTGCCAGCAGTTACTTTAGCGGGGTTAGCACAGATACGCAGTATTTT,CASSYFSGVSTDTQYF
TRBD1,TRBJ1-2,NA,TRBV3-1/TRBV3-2,TGTGCCAGCAGCCCGCAACAGACAGGGCTAAGGGGCTACACCTTC,CASSPQQTGLRGYTF
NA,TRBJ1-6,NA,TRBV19,TGTGCCAGTAGTATGGGCCAGGATAATTCACCCCTCCACTTT,CASSMGQDNSPLHF
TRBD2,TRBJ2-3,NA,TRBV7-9,TGTGCCAGCAGCTTAGCCGGGGGGGCGTTAGATACGCAGTATTTT,CASSLAGGALDTQYF
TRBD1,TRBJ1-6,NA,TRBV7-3,TGTGCCAGCAGCTCGGGACAGGGTTCACCCCTCCACTTT,CASSSGQGSPLHF
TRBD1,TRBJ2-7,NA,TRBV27,TGTGCCAGCAGTTTACAGCCCCGGACAGGGGGGGTTTCCTACGAGCAGTACTTC,CASSLQPRTGGVSYEQYF
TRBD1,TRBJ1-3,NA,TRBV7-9,TGTGCCAGCAGCCCGGGACAGGGGAGGTCGTCGGGAAACACCATATATTTT,CASSPGQGRSSGNTIYF
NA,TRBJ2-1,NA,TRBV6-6,TGTGCCAGCAGTTACGGGACAACAACCTACAATGAGCAGTTCTTC,CASSYGTTTYNEQFF
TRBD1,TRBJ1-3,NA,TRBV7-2,TGTGCCAGCAGCCCGCGGACAGGGCCGCGAAACACCATATATTTT,CASSPRTGPRNTIYF
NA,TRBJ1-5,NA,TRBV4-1,TGCGCCAGCAGCCGCGAAGGACTTCCGAGCAATCAGCCCCAGCATTTT,CASSREGLPSNQPQHF
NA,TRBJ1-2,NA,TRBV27,TGTGCCAGCCGCACTCACGACAGGCCCCTGCTCTATGGCTACACCTTC,CASRTHDRPLLYGYTF
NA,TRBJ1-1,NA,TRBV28,TGTGCCAGCAGTTATAATTCTCCGGGAGGAGCTTTCTTT,CASSYNSPGGAFF
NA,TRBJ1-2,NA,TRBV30,TGTGCCTGGAGTCCCGGAGTCTTCTATGGCTACACCTTC,CAWSPGVFYGYTF